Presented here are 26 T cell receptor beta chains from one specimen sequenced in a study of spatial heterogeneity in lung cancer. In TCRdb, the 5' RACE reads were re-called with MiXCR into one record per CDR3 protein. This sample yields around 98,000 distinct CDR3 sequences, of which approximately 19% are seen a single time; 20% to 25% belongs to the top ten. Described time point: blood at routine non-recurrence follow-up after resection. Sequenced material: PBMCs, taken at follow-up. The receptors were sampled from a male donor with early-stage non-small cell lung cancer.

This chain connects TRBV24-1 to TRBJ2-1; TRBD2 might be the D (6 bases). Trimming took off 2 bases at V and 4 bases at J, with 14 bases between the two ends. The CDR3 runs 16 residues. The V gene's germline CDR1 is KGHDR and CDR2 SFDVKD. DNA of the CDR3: TGTGCCACCAGTGATTCTCGGGACTCATATTACAATGAGCAGTTCTTC. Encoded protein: CATSDSRDSYYNEQFF.

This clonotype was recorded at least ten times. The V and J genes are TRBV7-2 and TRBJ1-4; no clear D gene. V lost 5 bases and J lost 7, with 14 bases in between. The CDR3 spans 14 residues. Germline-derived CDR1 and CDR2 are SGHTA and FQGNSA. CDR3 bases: TGTGCCAGCAGCCCCCGTAGAAACGGTGAAAAACTGTTTTTT. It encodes CASSPRRNGEKLFF.

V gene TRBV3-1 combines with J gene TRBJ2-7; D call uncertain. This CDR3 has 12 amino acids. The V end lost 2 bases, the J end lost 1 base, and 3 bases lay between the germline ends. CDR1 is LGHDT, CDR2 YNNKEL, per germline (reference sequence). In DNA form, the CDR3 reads TGTGCCAGCAGCCAATGGTCCTACGAGCAGTACTTC. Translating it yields CASSQWSYEQYF.

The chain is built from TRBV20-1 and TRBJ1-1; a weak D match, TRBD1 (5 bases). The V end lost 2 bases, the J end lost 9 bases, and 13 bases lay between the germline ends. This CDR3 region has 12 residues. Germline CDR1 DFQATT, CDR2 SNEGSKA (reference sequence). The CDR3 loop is CSARQQEIQAFF. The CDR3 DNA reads TGCAGTGCTAGACAACAGGAGATACAAGCTTTCTTT.

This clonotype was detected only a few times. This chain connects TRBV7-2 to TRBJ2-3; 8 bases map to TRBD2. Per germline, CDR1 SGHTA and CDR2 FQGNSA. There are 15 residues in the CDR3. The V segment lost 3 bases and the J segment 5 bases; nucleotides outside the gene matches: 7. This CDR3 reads CASSFTGGPGDTQYF. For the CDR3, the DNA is TGTGCCAGCAGCTTTACGGGGGGGCCAGGAGATACGCAGTATTTT.

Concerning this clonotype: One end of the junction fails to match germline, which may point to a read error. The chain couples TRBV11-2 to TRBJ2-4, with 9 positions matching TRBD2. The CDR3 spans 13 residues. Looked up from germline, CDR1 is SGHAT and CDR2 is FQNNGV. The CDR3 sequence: CASSLDGAGGPNF. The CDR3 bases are TGTGCCAGCAGCTTAGATGGGGCGGGAGGGCCGAACTTC.

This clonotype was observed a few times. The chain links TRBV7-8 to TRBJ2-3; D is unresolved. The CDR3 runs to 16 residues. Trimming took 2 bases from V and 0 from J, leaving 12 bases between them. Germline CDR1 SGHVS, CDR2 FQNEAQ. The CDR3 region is CASSLRFRSSTDTQYF. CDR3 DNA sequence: TGTGCCAGCAGCTTAAGGTTTAGATCTAGCACAGATACGCAGTATTTT.

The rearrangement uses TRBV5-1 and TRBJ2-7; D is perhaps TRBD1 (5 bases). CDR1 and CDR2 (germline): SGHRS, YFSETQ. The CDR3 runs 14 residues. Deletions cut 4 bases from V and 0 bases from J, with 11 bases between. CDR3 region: CASSGRGSSYEQYF. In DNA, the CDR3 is TGCGCCAGCAGCGGAAGGGGAAGCTCCTACGAGCAGTACTTC. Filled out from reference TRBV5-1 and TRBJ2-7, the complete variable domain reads KAGVTQTPRYLIKTRGQQVTLSCSPISGHRSVSWYQQTPGQGLQFLFEYFSETQRNKGNFPGRFSGRQFSNSRSEMNVSTLELGDSALYLCASSGRGSSYEQYFGPGTRLTVT.

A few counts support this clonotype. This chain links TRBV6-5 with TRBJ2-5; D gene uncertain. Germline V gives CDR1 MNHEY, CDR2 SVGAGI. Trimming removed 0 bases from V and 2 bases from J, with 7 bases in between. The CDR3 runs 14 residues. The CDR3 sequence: CASSYSDVQETQYF. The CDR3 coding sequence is TGTGCCAGCAGTTACTCGGACGTGCAAGAGACCCAGTACTTC.

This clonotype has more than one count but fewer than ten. CDR3 nucleotides: TGTGCCAGCAGTTGGGCCTCCGGAGGGCGTAGCAATCAGCCCCAGCATTTT. Its protein product is CASSWASGGRSNQPQHF. The chain combines TRBV28 with TRBJ1-5; D not certain. Trimming took off 4 bases at V and 0 bases at J, with 16 bases between the two ends. This CDR3 is built from 17 residues. Germline-derived CDR1 and CDR2 are MDHEN and SYDVKM.

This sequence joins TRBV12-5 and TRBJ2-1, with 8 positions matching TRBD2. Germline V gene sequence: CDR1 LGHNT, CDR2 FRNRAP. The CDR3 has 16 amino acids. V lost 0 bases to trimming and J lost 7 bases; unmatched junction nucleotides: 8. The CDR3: CASGLVTSGRVNEQFF. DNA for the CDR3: TGTGCTAGTGGTTTGGTAACCAGCGGGAGAGTTAATGAGCAGTTCTTC.

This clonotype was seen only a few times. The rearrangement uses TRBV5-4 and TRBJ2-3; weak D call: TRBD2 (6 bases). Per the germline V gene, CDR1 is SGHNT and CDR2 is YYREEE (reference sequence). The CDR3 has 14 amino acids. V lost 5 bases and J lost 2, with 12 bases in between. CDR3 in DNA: TGTGCCAGCAGACGGGACTTTAACACAGATACGCAGTATTTT. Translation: CASRRDFNTDTQYF.

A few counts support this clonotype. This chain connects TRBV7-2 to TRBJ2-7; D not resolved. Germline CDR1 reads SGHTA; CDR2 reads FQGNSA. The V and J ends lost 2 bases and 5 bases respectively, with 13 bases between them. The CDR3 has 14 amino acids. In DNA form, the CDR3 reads TGTGCCAGCAGCTTACGAAGACCACCTGACGAGCAGTACTTC. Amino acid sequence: CASSLRRPPDEQYF.

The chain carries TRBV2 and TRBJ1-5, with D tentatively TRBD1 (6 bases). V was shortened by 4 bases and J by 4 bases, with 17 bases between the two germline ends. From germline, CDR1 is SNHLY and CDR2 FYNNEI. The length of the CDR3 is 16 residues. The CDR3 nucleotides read TGTGCCAGCAGTGGTGGGGGGGCGCGAAGGAATCAGCCCCAGCATTTT. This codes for CASSGGGARRNQPQHF. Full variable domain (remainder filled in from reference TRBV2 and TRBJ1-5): EPEVTQTPSHQVTQMGQEVILRCVPISNHLYFYWYRQILGQKVEFLVSFYNNEISEKSEIFDDQFSVERPDGSNFTLKIRSTKLEDSAMYFCASSGGGARRNQPQHFGDGTRLSIL.

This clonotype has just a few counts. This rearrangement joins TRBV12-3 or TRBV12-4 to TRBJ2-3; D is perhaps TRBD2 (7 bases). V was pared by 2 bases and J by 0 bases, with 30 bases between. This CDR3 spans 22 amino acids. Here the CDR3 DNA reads TGTGCCAGCAGTTTAATTCGGAGGGGGGGGCTAACAACACCCCTTAGCACAGATACGCAGTATTTT. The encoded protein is CASSLIRRGGLTTPLSTDTQYF.

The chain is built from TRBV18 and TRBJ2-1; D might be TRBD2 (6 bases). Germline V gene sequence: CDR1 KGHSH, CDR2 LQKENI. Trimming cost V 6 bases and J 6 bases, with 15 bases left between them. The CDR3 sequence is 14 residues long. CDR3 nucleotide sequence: TGTGCCAGCTCCGGGACTCGCCCATTCAATGAGCAGTTCTTC. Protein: CASSGTRPFNEQFF.

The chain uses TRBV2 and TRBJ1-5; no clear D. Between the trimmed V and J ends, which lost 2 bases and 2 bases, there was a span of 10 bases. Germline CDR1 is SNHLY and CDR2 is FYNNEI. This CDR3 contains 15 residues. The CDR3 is CASSEIGWGNQPQHF. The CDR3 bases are TGTGCCAGCAGTGAAATAGGGTGGGGCAATCAGCCCCAGCATTTT.

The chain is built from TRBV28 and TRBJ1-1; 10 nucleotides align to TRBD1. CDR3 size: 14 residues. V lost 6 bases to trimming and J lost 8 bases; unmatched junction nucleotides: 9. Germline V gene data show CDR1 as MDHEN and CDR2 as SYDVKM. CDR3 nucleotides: TGTGCCAGCAGACAGAGGACAGGGGGGATAGAAGCTTTCTTT. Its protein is CASRQRTGGIEAFF.

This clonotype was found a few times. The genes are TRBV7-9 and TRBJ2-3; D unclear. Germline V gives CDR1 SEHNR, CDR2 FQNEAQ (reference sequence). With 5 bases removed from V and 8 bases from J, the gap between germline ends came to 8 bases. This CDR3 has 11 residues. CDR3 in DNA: TGTGCCAGCAGCCAATTGGGTACGCAGTATTTT. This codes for CASSQLGTQYF.

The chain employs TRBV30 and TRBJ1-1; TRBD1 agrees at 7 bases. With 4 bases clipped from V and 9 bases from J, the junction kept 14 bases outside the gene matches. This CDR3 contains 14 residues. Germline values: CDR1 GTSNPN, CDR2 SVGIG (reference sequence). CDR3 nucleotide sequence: TGTGCCTGGACCCCGGGACAGCTACCTAACCAAGCTTTCTTT. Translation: CAWTPGQLPNQAFF.

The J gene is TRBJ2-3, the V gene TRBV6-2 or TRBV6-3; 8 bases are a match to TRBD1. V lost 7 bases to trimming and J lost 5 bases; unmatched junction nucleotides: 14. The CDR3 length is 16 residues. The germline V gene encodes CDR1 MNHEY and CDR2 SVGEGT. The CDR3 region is CASIKTPDRAGDTQYF. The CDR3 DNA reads TGTGCCAGCATCAAAACCCCGGACAGGGCTGGAGATACGCAGTATTTT.

The CDR3 region has the DNA TGTGCCAGCAGCTCACCGGGACAGGGGCCCCATAATTCACCCCTCCACTTT. Protein sequence: CASSSPGQGPHNSPLHF. The J gene is TRBJ1-6, the V gene TRBV7-9; TRBD1 matches at 10 bases. The germline V gene encodes CDR1 SEHNR and CDR2 FQNEAQ (reference sequence). This CDR3 contains 17 residues. V dropped 4 bases and J dropped 5; count of bases not matched to a gene: 8.

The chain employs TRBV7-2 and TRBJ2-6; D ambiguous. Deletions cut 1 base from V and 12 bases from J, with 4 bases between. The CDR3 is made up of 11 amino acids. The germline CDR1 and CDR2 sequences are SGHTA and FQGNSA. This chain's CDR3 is CASSLESVLTF. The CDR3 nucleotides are TGTGCCAGCAGCTTAGAATCCGTCCTGACTTTC.

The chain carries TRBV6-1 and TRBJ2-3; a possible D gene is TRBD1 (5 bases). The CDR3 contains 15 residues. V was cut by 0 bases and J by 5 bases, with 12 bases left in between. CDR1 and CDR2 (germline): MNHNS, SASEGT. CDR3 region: CASSEALGARDTQYF. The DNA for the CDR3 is TGTGCCAGCAGTGAAGCTCTAGGGGCTCGAGATACGCAGTATTTT.

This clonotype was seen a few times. This chain's CDR3 is CASSETGTDNTEAFF. CDR3 coding DNA: TGTGCCAGCAGTGAGACCGGGACAGACAACACTGAAGCTTTCTTT. The gene calls are TRBV6-1 and TRBJ1-1, with 7 bases that match TRBD1. The V gene's germline CDR1 is MNHNS and CDR2 SASEGT. The V segment lost 3 bases and the J segment 2 bases; nucleotides outside the gene matches: 6. The CDR3 covers 15 residues.

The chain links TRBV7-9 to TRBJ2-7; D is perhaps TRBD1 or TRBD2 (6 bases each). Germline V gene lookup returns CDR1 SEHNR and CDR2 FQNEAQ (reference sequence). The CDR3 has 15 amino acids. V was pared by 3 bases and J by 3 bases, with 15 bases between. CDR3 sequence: CASSLGGGLGYEQYV. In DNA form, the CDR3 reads TGTGCCAGCAGCTTGGGTGGGGGGCTCGGCTACGAGCAGTACGTC.